These T cell receptor beta chains were read from a single sample in a study of cytomegalovirus exposure and HLA in healthy donors. The protocol was immunoSEQ multiplex PCR, while the TCRdb copy is restricted to in-frame clones and leaves out a portion. The sample lists roughly 130,000 clones, around three quarters occurring once. The sequenced sample consisted of PBMCs. The receptors were sampled from a male donor in good health and CMV-seronegative. The CDR3 runs from the conserved cysteine through the conserved F or W. Only some rows state a clone size, as once, few, many or a class for expanded clones.

J gene: TRBJ2-7
CDR3 length: 17
V gene: TRBV27
clone size: NA
CDR3 protein: CASTKRTQPGQGYEQYF

J gene: TRBJ1-4
CDR3 length: 11
V gene: TRBV28
clone size: once
CDR3 protein: CAGRGSGKLFF

J gene: TRBJ1-1
CDR3 length: 14
V gene: TRBV6-5
clone size: NA
CDR3 protein: CASSYSEADTEAFF

J gene: TRBJ1-1
CDR3 length: 14
V gene: TRBV19
clone size: NA
CDR3 protein: CASSDPGQAIAAFF

J gene: TRBJ1-4
CDR3 length: 14
V gene: TRBV6-1
clone size: NA
CDR3 protein: CASSPGTRGEKLFF

J gene: TRBJ2-6
CDR3 length: 15
V gene: TRBV15
clone size: NA
CDR3 protein: CATSRGQTGANVLTF

J gene: TRBJ1-6
CDR3 length: 15
V gene: TRBV6-5
clone size: NA
CDR3 protein: CASRGQGTRNSPLHF

J gene: TRBJ2-6
CDR3 length: 14
V gene: TRBV7-2
clone size: NA
CDR3 protein: CASSPRAGANVLTF

J gene: TRBJ1-1
CDR3 length: 14
V gene: TRBV6-6
clone size: NA
CDR3 protein: CASSYSQGAFEAFF

J gene: TRBJ2-1
CDR3 length: 17
V gene: TRBV9
clone size: NA
CDR3 protein: CASSSHGGGKTYNEQFF

J gene: TRBJ2-5
CDR3 length: 15
V gene: TRBV6-4
clone size: NA
CDR3 protein: CASSAIAGGQETQYF

J gene: TRBJ1-1
CDR3 length: 13
V gene: TRBV5-1
clone size: NA
CDR3 protein: CASSLEGGGEAFF

J gene: TRBJ2-1
CDR3 length: 17
V gene: TRBV5-6
clone size: NA
CDR3 protein: CASSLVGSGRPHNEQFF

J gene: TRBJ2-1
CDR3 length: 16
V gene: TRBV7-9
clone size: NA
CDR3 protein: CASRPTTGSSYNEQFF

J gene: TRBJ2-7
CDR3 length: 15
V gene: TRBV7-3
clone size: NA
CDR3 protein: CASSPENRVGGEQYF

J gene: TRBJ2-1
CDR3 length: 15
V gene: TRBV7-8
clone size: NA
CDR3 protein: CASSLGQGSGDEQFF

J gene: TRBJ2-2
CDR3 length: 12
V gene: TRBV25-1
clone size: NA
CDR3 protein: CASSVGFGELFF

J gene: TRBJ1-6
CDR3 length: 13
V gene: TRBV7-9
clone size: NA
CDR3 protein: CASTERENSPLHF

J gene: TRBJ1-1
CDR3 length: 13
V gene: TRBV5-1
clone size: NA
CDR3 protein: CASTTMGGTEAFF

J gene: NA
CDR3 length: 16
V gene: TRBV11-2
clone size: NA
CDR3 protein: CASSLGFSGLSYEQYF

J gene: TRBJ1-1
CDR3 length: 14
V gene: TRBV5-1
clone size: NA
CDR3 protein: CASSQGQGAMKAFF

J gene: TRBJ2-1
CDR3 length: 13
V gene: TRBV6-4
clone size: NA
CDR3 protein: CASSDEVYNEQFF

J gene: TRBJ2-1
CDR3 length: 18
V gene: TRBV4-2
clone size: NA
CDR3 protein: CASSQVGTSGGTYNEQFF

J gene: TRBJ1-1
CDR3 length: 15
V gene: TRBV7-9
clone size: NA
CDR3 protein: CASSTRDSLNTEAFF

J gene: TRBJ1-1
CDR3 length: 14
V gene: TRBV4-3
clone size: NA
CDR3 protein: CASSLHTRNTEAFF

J gene: TRBJ1-5
CDR3 length: 14
V gene: TRBV18
clone size: NA
CDR3 protein: CASTPEGSNQPQHF

J gene: TRBJ2-7
CDR3 length: 14
V gene: TRBV28
clone size: few
CDR3 protein: CASPFGSGAYEQYF

J gene: TRBJ1-1
CDR3 length: 14
V gene: TRBV5-1
clone size: NA
CDR3 protein: CASSTDRVNTEAFF